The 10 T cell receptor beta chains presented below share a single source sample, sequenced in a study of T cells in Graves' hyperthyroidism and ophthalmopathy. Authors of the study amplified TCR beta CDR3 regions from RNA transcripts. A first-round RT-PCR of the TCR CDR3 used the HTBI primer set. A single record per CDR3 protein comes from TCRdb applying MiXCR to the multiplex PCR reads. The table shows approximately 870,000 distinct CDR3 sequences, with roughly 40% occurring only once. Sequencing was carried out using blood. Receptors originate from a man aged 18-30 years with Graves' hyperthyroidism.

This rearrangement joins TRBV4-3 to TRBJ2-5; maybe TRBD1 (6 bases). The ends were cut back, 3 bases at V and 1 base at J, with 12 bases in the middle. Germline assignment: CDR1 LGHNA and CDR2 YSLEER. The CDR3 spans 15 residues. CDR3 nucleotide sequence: TGCGCCAGCAGCCACCCGACAGGCCTCCAAGAGACCCAGTACTTC. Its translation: CASSHPTGLQETQYF.

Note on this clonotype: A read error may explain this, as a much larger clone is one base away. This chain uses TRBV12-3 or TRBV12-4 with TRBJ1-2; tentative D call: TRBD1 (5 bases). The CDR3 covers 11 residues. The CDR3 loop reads CASQGEYGCTF. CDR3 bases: TGTGCCAGCCAAGGGGAGTATGGCTGCACCTTC.

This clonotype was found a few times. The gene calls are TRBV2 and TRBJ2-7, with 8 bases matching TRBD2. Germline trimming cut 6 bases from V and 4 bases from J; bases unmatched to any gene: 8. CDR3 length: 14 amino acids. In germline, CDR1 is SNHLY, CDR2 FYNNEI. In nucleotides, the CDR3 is TGTGCCAGCAGGAACAGCGGGAGAAGGTACGAGCAGTACTTC. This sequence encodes CASRNSGRRYEQYF. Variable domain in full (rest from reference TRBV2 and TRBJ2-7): EPEVTQTPSHQVTQMGQEVILRCVPISNHLYFYWYRQILGQKVEFLVSFYNNEISEKSEIFDDQFSVERPDGSNFTLKIRSTKLEDSAMYFCASRNSGRRYEQYFGPGTRLTVT.

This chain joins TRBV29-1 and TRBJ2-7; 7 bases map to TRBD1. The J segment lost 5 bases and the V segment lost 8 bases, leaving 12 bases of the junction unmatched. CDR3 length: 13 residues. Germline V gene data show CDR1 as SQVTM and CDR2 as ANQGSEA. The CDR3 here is CSLAQGELDEQYF. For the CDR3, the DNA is TGCAGCTTAGCCCAGGGGGAGTTGGACGAGCAGTACTTC.

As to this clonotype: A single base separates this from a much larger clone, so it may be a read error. The CDR3 sequence: CSAGQGKDTEAFF. CDR3 in DNA: TGCAGTGCTGGGCAGGGCAAGGACACTGAAGCTTTCTTT. The chain couples TRBV20-1 to TRBJ1-1; D is possibly TRBD1 (5 bases). V was clipped by 5 bases and J by 3 bases, with 13 bases between them. The CDR3 length is 13 residues. Germline V gives CDR1 DFQATT, CDR2 SNEGSKA (reference sequence).

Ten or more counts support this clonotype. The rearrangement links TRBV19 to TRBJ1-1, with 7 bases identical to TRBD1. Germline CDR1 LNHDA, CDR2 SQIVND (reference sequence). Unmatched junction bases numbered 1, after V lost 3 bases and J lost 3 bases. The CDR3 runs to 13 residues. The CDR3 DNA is TGTGCCAGTAGTATGACAGGGTACACTGAAGCTTTCTTT. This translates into CASSMTGYTEAFF.

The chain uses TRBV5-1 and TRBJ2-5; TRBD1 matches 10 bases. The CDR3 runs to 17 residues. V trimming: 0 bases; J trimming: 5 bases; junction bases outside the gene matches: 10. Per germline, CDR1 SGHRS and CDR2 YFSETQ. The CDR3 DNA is TGCGCCAGCAGCTTGGTACCCCCGGGACAGGGGTACGAGACCCAGTACTTC. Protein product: CASSLVPPGQGYETQYF.

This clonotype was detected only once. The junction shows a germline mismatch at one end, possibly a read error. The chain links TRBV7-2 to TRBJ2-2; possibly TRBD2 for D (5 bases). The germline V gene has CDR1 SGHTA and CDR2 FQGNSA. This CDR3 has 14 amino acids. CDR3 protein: CASSLVERDGELFF. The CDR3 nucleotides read TGTGCCAGCAGTTTAGTTGAGAGGGACGGGGAGCTGTTTTTT.

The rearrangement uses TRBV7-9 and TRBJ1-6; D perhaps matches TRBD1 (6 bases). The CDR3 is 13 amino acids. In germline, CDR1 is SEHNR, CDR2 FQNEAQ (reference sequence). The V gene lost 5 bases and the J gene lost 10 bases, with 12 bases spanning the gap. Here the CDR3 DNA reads TGTGCCAGCAGCCAAGAAAGGGGGTCACCCCTCCACTTT. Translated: CASSQERGSPLHF.

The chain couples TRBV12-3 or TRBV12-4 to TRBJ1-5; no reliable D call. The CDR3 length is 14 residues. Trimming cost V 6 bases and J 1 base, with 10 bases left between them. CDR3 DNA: TGTGCCAGCAGCGTCCTTGCGAGCAATCAGCCCCAGCATTTT. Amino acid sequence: CASSVLASNQPQHF.